Below, 9 T cell receptor beta chains from the same sample are listed, as sequenced in a study of cytotoxic CD8 clonotypes in ibrutinib-treated CLL. Some clones are missing from TCRdb's copy, which holds only in-frame ones; the method was immunoSEQ multiplex PCR. The sample contains approximately 130,000 clones, around 84% of which appear only once. The input for sequencing was PBMCs, taken after 24 months of ibrutinib treatment. These receptors came from a human donor with chronic lymphocytic leukemia.

V is TRBV7-2 and J is TRBJ2-5; D gene ambiguous. This CDR3 has 16 residues. The germline gives CDR1 SGHTA, CDR2 FQGNSA. Between the trimmed V and J ends, which lost 5 bases and 1 base, there was a span of 17 bases. The CDR3 coding sequence is TGTGCCAGCAGCCTACAACTATCAGCCCTCCAAGAGACCCAGTACTTC. Its protein is CASSLQLSALQETQYF.

J is TRBJ1-1 and V is TRBV19, with 8 bases lining up with TRBD1. J was trimmed by 1 base and V by 5 bases; bases with no gene match: 9. The length of the CDR3 is 16 residues. CDR1 and CDR2 (germline): LNHDA, SQIVND (reference sequence). The CDR3 protein is CASSSGTGNANTEAFF. CDR3 nucleotides: TGTGCCAGTAGTTCGGGGACAGGAAACGCGAACACTGAAGCTTTCTTT.

This clone has a single count. This rearrangement joins TRBV5-8 to TRBJ1-1, with D possibly being TRBD1 (5 bases). Trimming took off 4 bases at V and 4 bases at J, with 14 bases between the two ends. Germline assignment: CDR1 SGHTS and CDR2 YDEGEE. This CDR3 is built from 14 residues. The CDR3 nucleotides read TGTGCCAGCAGCCCCAGGGCGGGGGGCACTGAAGCTTTCTTT. Protein: CASSPRAGGTEAFF. The full variable domain, rest sourced from reference TRBV5-8 and TRBJ1-1, is EAGVTQSPTHLIKTRGQQATLRCSPISGHTSVYWYQQALGLGLQFLLWYDEGEERNRGNFPPRFSGRQFPNYSSELNVNALELEDSALYLCASSPRAGGTEAFFGQGTRLTVV.

The J gene is TRBJ2-2, the V gene TRBV5-1; 10 nucleotides line up with TRBD1. CDR1 and CDR2 (germline): SGHRS, YFSETQ. The length of the CDR3 is 16 residues. The V and J ends lost 0 bases and 5 bases, in that order; junction bases with no gene match: 4. CDR3 bases: TGCGCCAGCAGCTTGGGGACAGGGGGATGGACCGGGGAGCTGTTTTTT. This translates into CASSLGTGGWTGELFF. Combining the CDR3 with reference TRBV5-1 and TRBJ2-2 gives the whole variable domain KAGVTQTPRYLIKTRGQQVTLSCSPISGHRSVSWYQQTPGQGLQFLFEYFSETQRNKGNFPGRFSGRQFSNSRSEMNVSTLELGDSALYLCASSLGTGGWTGELFFGEGSRLTVL.

This chain connects TRBV19 to TRBJ2-3, with 8 bases lining up with TRBD2. Germline V CDR1 and CDR2: LNHDA, SQIVND (reference sequence). The V gene end was trimmed by 5 bases and the J gene end by 5 bases; junction bases not matched to a gene: 9. This CDR3 is 15 amino acids long. CDR3 nucleotide sequence: TGTGCCAGTAGTGTCGGGACTAGTCTGAGAGATACGCAGTATTTT. Translating gives CASSVGTSLRDTQYF.

J is TRBJ1-1 and V is TRBV27; D gene uncertain. Germline CDR1 is MNHEY and CDR2 is SMNVEV (reference sequence). The CDR3 totals 14 residues. V lost 3 bases and J lost 1, with 9 bases in between. This CDR3 is CASSFLGRNTEAFF. The CDR3, as DNA: TGTGCCAGCAGTTTTCTGGGGAGGAACACTGAAGCTTTCTTT.

The chain uses TRBV4-2 and TRBJ2-3; no clear D. The CDR3 runs to 17 residues. V was pared by 0 bases and J by 0 bases, with 13 bases between. CDR1 LGHNA and CDR2 YNFKEQ come from the germline V gene. CDR3 sequence: CASSQESLIPSTDTQYF. Written as DNA, the CDR3 is TGTGCCAGCAGCCAAGAGTCCCTCATACCGAGCACAGATACGCAGTATTTT.

The J gene is TRBJ1-6, the V gene TRBV25-1; D is perhaps TRBD1 (6 bases). The CDR3 is 16 amino acids. Germline V gene data show CDR1 as MGHDK and CDR2 as SYGVNS. Trimming took 6 bases from V and 0 from J, leaving 12 bases between them. The CDR3 sequence: CASRPSRGSYNSPLHF. CDR3 nucleotide sequence: TGTGCCAGCAGGCCAAGCAGGGGCTCCTATAATTCACCCCTCCACTTT.

This chain joins TRBV27 and TRBJ2-5; TRBD2 is a possible D gene (7 bases). CDR1 is MNHEY, CDR2 SMNVEV, per germline (reference sequence). This CDR3 region has 19 residues. V was pared by 3 bases and J by 1 base, with 24 bases between. The CDR3 DNA reads TGTGCCAGCAGTTTCCCCTTTGGGGGGGGGCCCCCGAGCCAAGAGACCCAGTACTTC. Protein product: CASSFPFGGGPPSQETQYF.